This TCR beta chain came from a study of T-cell memory formation after mild COVID-19. TCRdb re-analysed the 5' RACE reads in MiXCR, keeping a single row per CDR3 protein. The sample shows a few hundred thousand distinct CDR3 sequences, more than 20% of them seen only once. This clonotype was seen repeatedly, ten times or more. What it recognizes is unknown. Germline trimming cut 0 bases from V and 4 bases from J; bases unmatched to any gene: 3. This CDR3 spans 15 amino acids. Germline loops: CDR1 SGHRS, CDR2 YFSETQ. Overall study results and limits: In pre-infection memory, a portion of responding clones appeared, which suggested that cross-reactive memory joined. Contracting CD8+ clones were enriched in EMRA, CD4+ mainly in CM and EM.

The source of this sequence is an adult woman who had mild COVID-19 (a few samples of this study predate the infection). Cell type and time point are not known. Sequencing input: PBMCs or a T cell subset sorted from them (not recorded which). V gene TRBV5-1 combines with J gene TRBJ1-2; 10 bases are a match to TRBD1. This CDR3 reads CASSLAGQGSYGYTF. The CDR3, as DNA: TGCGCCAGCAGCTTGGCGGGACAGGGGAGCTATGGCTACACCTTC.